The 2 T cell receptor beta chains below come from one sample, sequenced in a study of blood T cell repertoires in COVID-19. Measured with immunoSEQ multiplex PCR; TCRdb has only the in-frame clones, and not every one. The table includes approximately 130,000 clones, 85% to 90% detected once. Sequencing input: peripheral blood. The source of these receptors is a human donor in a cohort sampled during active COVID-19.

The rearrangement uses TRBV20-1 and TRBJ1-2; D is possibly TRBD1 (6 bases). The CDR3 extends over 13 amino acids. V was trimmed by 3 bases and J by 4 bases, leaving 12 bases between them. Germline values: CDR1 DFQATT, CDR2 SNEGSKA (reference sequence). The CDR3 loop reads CSASHDRSYGYTF. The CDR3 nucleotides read TGCAGTGCTAGTCATGACAGGAGCTATGGCTACACCTTC.

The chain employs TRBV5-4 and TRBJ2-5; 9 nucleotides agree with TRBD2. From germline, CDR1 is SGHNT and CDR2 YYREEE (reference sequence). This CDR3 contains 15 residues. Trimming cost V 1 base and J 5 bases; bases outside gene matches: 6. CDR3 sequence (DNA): TGTGCCAGCAGCTTGACAGCGGGAGGTGCGGAGACCCAGTACTTC. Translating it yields CASSLTAGGAETQYF. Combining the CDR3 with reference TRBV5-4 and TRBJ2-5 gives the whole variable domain ETGVTQSPTHLIKTRGQQVTLRCSSQSGHNTVSWYQQALGQGPQFIFQYYREEENGRGNFPPRFSGLQFPNYSSELNVNALELDDSALYLCASSLTAGGAETQYFGPGTRLLVL.